This T cell receptor (beta chain) was recovered during a study of human T cells and chemical hapten exposure (dated by TCRdb to the early 2020s). The study in broad terms: For sensitization, 2% DPC in acetone was applied to a roughly 2 cm by roughly 2 cm area of upper inner arm skin. Throughout the study period of approximately 23 weeks, patients also received therapeutic DPC doses to the scalp every week. Patch testing was performed on the upper back with Finn chambers containing 0.01% DPC, and the patch tests were scored after 6 days according to International Contact Dermatitis Research Group standards. Most of the patients in the cohort were female, and the cohort covered alopecia areata with under or over 50% scalp involvement, alopecia totalis and alopecia universalis. Libraries were pooled for sequencing, and per-sample TCR yields varied mainly because of small differences in library volumes within the pool. This study followed changes in the peripheral blood TCR repertoire in vivo during primary and secondary sensitization of alopecia patients to the hapten diphenylcyclopropenone (DPC). Blood samples were taken from patients before sensitization (week 0) and then at 2, 6 and about 24 weeks after DPC sensitization. Roughly 30 alopecia patients provided blood for TCR sequencing at one to four time points (pre-sensitization, 2, 6 and 24 weeks). Points the paper makes about the study in general: Because every patient had alopecia, a presumed autoimmune disease, the patients' immune response might differ from that of healthy individuals. After repeated subsampling, changes were observed in the strength of the expansion versus patch-test correlation and in the threshold at which the correlation became significant. Significantly more large CDR3 similarity clusters were formed by expanded TCRs than by pre-sensitization or healthy control sets, consistent with antigen-driven responses. Patch test score correlated positively with the number of PT1 expanded TCRs, reaching significance at thresholds 8, 16 and 32 but not at 4. DPC sensitization did not change how many TCRs were above 1 in 1000 frequency, and no evidence was found of alterations in global repertoire structure.

Reading from cysteine to phenylalanine, the CDR3 counts 13 amino acids. Here the CDR3 DNA is all that survives: 39 bases in frame from base 1. The germline V gene provides CDR1 SGDLS and CDR2 YYNGEE. The trim is 3 bases for V and 3 bases for J, with a gap of 7 bases between the germline ends. Library creation used RACE. The reads were generated on a NextSeq 500. During library preparation, unique molecular identifiers were attached to individual cDNA molecules so that TCRs could be counted in a quantitative, reproducible way. For every blood RNA sample, sequencing covered both the TCR alpha and TCR beta chains. The study's processing was this. The median number of TCRs per sample was roughly 94,000, ranging from 23,224 to 690,600. V, J and CDR3 annotation of the TCR reads was carried out using the Decombinator software suite. Every sample was subsampled to the same number of TCRs (28,000) for the PS versus PT1 abundance plots. TCRs were defined as expanded if absent before sensitization and observed at least eight times at the 2-week time point. Clones were called with MiXCR by TCRdb after fastp trimmed the public reads at Q25, and only in-frame beta chains were retained. Each CDR3 protein appears once, grouped with its most common genes and DNA. The V and J calls and clone size come from TCRdb's table, not from the authors' own analysis. The sample table shows a few hundred thousand distinct CDR3 sequences, and roughly 6.3% are seen once. Together, the top ten hold about 5.6% of the sample.

Per the publication, the time point label means: patch test 2, 6 weeks after DPC sensitization. In the paper's terms, the treatment or condition label means: therapeutic diphenylcyclopropenone sensitization with weekly scalp DPC. At every patch-test visit, the blood draw took place before the patch test was put on. Patients were considered eligible if aged 18 to 70, diagnosed with alopecia and deemed suitable for DPC therapy, and patients were excluded if pregnant. Total RNA was extracted from unfractionated whole blood that had been collected in Tempus Blood RNA tubes. The table lists this clonotype with many counts. Which antigen it targets is not known. Base qualities are missing; no much larger clone stands one base away.

The chain uses TRBV9 and TRBJ1-5; no D gene call is confident. The sequencing here drew on whole blood, taken in connection with sensitization to the hapten diphenylcyclopropenone (DPC). This TCR came from a young woman with alopecia areata. Some clones in this sample may be carry-over from other donors' samples. The CDR3 loop reads CASSASTNQPQHF. The nucleotides are TGTGCCAGCAGCGCCAGCACCAATCAGCCCCAGCATTTT.